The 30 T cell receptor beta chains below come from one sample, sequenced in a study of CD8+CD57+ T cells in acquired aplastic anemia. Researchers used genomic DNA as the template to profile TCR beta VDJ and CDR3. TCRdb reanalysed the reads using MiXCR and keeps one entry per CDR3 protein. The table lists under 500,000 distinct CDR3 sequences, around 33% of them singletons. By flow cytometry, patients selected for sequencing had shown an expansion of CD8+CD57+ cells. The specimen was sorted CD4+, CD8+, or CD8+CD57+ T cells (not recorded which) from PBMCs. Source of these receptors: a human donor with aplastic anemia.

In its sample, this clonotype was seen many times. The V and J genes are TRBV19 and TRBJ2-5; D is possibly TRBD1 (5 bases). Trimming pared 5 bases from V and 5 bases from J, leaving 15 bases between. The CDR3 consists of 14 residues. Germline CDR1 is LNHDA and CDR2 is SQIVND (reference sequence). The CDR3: CASSHRKDGETQYF. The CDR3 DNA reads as TGTGCCAGTAGTCACAGGAAGGACGGGGAGACCCAGTACTTC. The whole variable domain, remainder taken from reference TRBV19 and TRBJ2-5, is DGGITQSPKYLFRKEGQNVTLSCEQNLNHDAMYWYRQDPGQGLRLIYYSQIVNDFQKGDIAEGYSVSREKKESFPLTVTSAQKNPTAFYLCASSHRKDGETQYFGPGTRLLVL.

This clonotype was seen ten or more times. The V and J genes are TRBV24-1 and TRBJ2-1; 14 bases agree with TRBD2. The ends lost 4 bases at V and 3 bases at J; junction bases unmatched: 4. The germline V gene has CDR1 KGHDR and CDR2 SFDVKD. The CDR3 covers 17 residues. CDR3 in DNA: TGTGCCACCAGTGACCCGACTAGCGGGAGGGACTACAATGAGCAGTTCTTC. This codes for CATSDPTSGRDYNEQFF.

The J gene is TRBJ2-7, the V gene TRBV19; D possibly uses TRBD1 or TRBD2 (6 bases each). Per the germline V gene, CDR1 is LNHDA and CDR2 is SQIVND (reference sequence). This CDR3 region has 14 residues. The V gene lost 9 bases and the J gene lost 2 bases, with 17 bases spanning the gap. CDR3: CASSLGGSPYEQYF. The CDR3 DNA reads TGTGCCAGCAGCTTGGGGGGCTCCCCCTACGAGCAGTACTTC.

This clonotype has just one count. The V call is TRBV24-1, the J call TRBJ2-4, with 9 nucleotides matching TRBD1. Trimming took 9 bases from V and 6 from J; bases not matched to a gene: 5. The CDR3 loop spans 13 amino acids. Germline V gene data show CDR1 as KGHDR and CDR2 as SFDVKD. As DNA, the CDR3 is TGTGCCACCGGAGAGGACAGGGGAAACATTCAGTACTTC. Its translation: CATGEDRGNIQYF.

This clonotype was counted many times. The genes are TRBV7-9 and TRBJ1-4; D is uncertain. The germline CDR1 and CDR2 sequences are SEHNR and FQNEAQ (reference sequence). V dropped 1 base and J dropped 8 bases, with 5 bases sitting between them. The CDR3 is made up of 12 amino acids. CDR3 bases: TGTGCCAGCAGCTTAGTTCGGGAAAAACTGTTTTTT. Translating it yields CASSLVREKLFF.

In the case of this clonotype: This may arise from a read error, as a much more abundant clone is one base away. The CDR3 spells CASSVGPYTF. The DNA for the CDR3 is TGTGCCAGCAGTGTGGGGCCCTACACCTTC. V gene TRBV6-1 combines with J gene TRBJ1-2; the D gene is possibly TRBD1 (5 bases). Trimming cost V 4 bases and J 10 bases, with 7 bases left between them. In germline, CDR1 is MNHNS, CDR2 SASEGT. This CDR3 contains 10 residues.

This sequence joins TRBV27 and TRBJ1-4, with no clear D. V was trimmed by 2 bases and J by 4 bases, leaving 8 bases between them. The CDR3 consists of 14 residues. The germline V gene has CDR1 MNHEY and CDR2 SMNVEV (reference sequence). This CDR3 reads CASSLKPYNEKLFF. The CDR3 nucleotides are TGTGCCAGCAGTTTAAAGCCTTATAATGAAAAACTGTTTTTT.

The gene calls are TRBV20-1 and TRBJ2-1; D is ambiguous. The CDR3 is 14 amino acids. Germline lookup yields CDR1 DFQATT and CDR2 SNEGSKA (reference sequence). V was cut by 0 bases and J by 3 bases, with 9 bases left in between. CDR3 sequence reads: CSARDLPDYNEQFF. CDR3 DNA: TGCAGTGCTAGAGATCTACCGGACTACAATGAGCAGTTCTTC.

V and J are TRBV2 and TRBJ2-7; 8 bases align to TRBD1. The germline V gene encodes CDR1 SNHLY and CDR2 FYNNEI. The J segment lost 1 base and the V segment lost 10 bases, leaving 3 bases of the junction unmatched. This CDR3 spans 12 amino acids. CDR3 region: CANRDRSYEQYF. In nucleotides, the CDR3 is TGTGCCAACCGGGACAGGTCCTACGAGCAGTACTTC.

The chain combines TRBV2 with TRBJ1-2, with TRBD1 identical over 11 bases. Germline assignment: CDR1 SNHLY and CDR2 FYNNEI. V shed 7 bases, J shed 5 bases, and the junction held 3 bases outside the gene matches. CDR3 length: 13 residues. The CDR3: CASKDRGLYGYTF. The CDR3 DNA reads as TGTGCCAGCAAGGACAGGGGGCTATATGGCTACACCTTC.

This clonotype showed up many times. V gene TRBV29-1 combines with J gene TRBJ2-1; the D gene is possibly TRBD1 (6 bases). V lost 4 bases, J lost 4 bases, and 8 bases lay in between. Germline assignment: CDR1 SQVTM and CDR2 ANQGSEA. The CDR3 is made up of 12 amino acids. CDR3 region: CSVVQGYNEQFF. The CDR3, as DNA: TGCAGCGTTGTGCAGGGGTACAATGAGCAGTTCTTC.

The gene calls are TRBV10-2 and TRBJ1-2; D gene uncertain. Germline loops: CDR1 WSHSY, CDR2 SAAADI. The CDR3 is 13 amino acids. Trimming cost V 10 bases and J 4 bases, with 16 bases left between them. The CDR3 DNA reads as TGCGCCACCGCTGATCCGGGGTCCTATGGCTACACCTTC. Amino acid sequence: CATADPGSYGYTF.

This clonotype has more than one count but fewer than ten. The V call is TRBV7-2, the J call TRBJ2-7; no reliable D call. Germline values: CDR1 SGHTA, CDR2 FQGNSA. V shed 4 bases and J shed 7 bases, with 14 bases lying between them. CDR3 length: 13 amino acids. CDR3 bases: TGTGCCAGCAGCTCCGTCAGTGGGCGGGAGCAGTACTTC. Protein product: CASSSVSGREQYF.

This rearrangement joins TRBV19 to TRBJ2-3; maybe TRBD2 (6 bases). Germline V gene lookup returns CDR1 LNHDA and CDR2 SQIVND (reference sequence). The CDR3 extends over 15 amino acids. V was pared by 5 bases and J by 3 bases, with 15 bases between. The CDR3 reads CASSGWGEITDTQYF. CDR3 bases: TGTGCCAGTAGTGGGTGGGGGGAAATAACAGATACGCAGTATTTT.

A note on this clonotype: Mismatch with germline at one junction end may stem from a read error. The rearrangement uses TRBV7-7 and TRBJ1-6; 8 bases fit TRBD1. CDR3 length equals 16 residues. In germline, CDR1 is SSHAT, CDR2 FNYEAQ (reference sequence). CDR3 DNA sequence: TGTGCTAGCAGCTACAGACAGGGACAGGCGAATTCACCCCTCCACTTT. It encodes CASSYRQGQANSPLHF.

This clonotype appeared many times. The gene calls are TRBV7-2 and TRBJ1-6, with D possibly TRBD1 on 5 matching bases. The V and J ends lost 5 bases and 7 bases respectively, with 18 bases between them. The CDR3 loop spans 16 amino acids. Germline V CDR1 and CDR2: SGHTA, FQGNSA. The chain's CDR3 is CASSPQMGGVNSPLHF. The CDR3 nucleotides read TGTGCCAGCAGCCCTCAAATGGGGGGGGTGAATTCACCCCTCCACTTT.

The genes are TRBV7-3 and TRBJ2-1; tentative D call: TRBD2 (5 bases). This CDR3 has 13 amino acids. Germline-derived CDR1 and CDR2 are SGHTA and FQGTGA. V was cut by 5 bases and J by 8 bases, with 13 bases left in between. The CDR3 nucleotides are TGTGCCAGCAGCCGACAAGGAGGTGATGAGCAGTTCTTC. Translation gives CASSRQGGDEQFF.

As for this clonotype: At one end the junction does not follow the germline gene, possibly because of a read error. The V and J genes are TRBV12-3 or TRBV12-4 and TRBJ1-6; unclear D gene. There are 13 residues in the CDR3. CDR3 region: CASSIKRNSPLRF. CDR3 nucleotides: TGTGCCAGCAGTATTAAAAGGAATTCACCCCTCCGCTTT.

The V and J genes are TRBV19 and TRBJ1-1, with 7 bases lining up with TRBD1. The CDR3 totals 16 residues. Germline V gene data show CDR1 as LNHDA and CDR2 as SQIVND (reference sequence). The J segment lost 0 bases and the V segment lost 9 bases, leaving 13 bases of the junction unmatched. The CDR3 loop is CASSDLPGGLNTEAFF. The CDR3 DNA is TGTGCCAGCAGTGACCTCCCAGGGGGTTTGAACACTGAAGCTTTCTTT. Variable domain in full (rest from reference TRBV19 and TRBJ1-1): DGGITQSPKYLFRKEGQNVTLSCEQNLNHDAMYWYRQDPGQGLRLIYYSQIVNDFQKGDIAEGYSVSREKKESFPLTVTSAQKNPTAFYLCASSDLPGGLNTEAFFGQGTRLTVV.

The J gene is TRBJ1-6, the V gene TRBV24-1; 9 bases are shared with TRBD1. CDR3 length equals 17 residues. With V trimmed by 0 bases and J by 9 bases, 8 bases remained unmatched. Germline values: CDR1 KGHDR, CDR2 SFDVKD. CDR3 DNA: TGTGCCACCAGTGATTTGCCGGGACAGGGTGAGACTTCACCCCTCCACTTT. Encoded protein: CATSDLPGQGETSPLHF.

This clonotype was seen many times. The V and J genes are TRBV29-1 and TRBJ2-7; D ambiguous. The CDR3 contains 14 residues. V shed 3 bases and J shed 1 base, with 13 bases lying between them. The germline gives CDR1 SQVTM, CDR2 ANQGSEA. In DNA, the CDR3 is TGCAGCGTTGATGAGTCTGGCACTTCCTACGAGCAGTACTTC. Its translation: CSVDESGTSYEQYF.

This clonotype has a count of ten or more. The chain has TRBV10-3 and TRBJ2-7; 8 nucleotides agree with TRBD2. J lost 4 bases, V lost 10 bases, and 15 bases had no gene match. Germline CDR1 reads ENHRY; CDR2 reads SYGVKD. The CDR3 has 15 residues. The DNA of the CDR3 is TGTGCCAGCAGAGCCCTAGGCGGGAGGCAATACGAGCAGTACTTC. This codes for CASRALGGRQYEQYF.

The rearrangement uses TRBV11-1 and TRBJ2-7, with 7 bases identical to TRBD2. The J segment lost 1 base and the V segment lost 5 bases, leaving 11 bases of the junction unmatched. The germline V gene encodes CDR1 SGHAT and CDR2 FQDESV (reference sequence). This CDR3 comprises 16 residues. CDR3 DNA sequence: TGTGCCAGCAGCACCAAGCGGGGACTCGGGTCCTACGAGCAGTACTTC. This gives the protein CASSTKRGLGSYEQYF. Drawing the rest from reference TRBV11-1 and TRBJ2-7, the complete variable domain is EAEVAQSPRYKITEKSQAVAFWCDPISGHATLYWYRQILGQGPELLVQFQDESVVDDSQLPKDRFSAERLKGVDSTLKIQPAELGDSAMYLCASSTKRGLGSYEQYFGPGTRLTVT.

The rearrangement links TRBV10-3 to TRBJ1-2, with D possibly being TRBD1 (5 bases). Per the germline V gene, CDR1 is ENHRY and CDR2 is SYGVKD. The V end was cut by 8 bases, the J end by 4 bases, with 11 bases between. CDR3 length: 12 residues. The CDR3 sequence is CAILQVAYGYTF. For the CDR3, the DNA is TGTGCCATCTTACAGGTTGCCTATGGCTACACCTTC.

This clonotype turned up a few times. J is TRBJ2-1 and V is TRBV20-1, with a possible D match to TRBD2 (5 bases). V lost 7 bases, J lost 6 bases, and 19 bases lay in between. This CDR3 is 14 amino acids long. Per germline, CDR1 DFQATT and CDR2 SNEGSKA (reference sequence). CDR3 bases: TGCAGTGGTCAACTGGCTAAAGGAGGCAATGAGCAGTTCTTC. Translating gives CSGQLAKGGNEQFF.

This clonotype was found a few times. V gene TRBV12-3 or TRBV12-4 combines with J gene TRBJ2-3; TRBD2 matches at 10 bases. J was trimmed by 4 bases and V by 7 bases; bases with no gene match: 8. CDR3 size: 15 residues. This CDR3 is CASTKSGRAPDTQYF. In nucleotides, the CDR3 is TGTGCCAGCACCAAAAGCGGGAGGGCCCCAGATACGCAGTATTTT.

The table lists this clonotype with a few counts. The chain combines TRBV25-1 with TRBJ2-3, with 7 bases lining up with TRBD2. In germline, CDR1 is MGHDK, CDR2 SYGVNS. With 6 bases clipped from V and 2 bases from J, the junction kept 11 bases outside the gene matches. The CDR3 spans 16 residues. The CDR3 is CASRGRASGSTDTQYF. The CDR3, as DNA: TGTGCCAGCAGGGGTAGGGCTAGCGGTTCCACAGATACGCAGTATTTT.

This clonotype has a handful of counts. The chain's CDR3 is CASSSTSGYSEQFF. DNA of the CDR3: TGTGCCAGCAGCTCAACTAGTGGGTACTCGGAGCAGTTCTTC. The chain combines TRBV11-1 with TRBJ2-1; possibly TRBD2 for D (5 bases). CDR3 length equals 14 residues. V dropped 4 bases and J dropped 10 bases, with 17 bases sitting between them. Per the germline V gene, CDR1 is SGHAT and CDR2 is FQDESV (reference sequence).

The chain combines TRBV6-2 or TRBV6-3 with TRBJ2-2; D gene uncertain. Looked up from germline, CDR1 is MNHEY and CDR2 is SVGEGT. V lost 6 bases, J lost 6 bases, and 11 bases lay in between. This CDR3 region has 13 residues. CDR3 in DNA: TGTGCCAGCAGCGAAACCGCGTCCGGGGAGCTGTTTTTT. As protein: CASSETASGELFF.

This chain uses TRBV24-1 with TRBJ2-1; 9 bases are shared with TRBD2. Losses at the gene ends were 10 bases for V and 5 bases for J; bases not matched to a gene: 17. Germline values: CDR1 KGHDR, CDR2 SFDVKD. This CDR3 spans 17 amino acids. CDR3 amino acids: CATGDGYASGKHNEQFF. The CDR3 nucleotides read TGTGCCACGGGGGACGGTTATGCTAGCGGGAAACACAATGAGCAGTTCTTC.